This T cell receptor (beta chain) derives from a study of PD-1 blockade in mismatch repair-deficient tumors. In the study overall: Patients had about a dozen mismatch repair-deficient cancer types and were previously treated and progressing.

Concerning this clone: Its antigen remains unknown.

PCR or immunohistochemistry showed mismatch repair deficiency in every enrolled patient. TCRs were sequenced from a few patients responding to pembrolizumab. Sequencing was performed with immunoSEQ multiplex PCR; in TCRdb, only in-frame clones are kept and a portion is missing. The table records more than 50,000 clones, about 91% of them present only once. Study observations and caveats: After pembrolizumab, tumor-resident clones rose rapidly, then generally contracted before radiologic responses.

The V end lost 3 bases, the J end lost 2 bases, and 17 bases lay between the germline ends. Germline values: CDR1 LNHDA, CDR2 SQIVND (reference sequence). CDR3 length equals 17 residues. Sequencing used peripheral blood, obtained 52 weeks after starting pembrolizumab. The genes are TRBV19 and TRBJ1-5; D may be TRBD1 (5 bases). The source of this sequence is an adult with mismatch repair-deficient cancer. Here the CDR3 DNA reads TGTGCCAGTAGTATGGCTACAATGGGGGTCGGCAATCAGCCCCAGCATTTT. It codes for CASSMATMGVGNQPQHF.